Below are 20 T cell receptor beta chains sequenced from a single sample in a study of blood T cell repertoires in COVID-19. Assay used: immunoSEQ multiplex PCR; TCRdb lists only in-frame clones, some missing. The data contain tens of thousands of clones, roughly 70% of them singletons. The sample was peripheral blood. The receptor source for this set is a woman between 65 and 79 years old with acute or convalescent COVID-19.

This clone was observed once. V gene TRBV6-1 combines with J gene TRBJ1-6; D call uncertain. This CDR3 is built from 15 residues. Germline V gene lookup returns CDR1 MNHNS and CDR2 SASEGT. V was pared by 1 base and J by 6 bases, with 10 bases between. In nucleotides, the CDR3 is TGTGCCAGCAGTGAAGTCCGTTCGGTTAATTCACCCCTCCACTTT. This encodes CASSEVRSVNSPLHF.

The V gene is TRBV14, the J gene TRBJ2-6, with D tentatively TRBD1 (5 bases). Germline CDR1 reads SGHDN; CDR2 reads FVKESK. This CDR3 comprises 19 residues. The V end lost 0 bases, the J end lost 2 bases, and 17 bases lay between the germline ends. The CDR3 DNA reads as TGTGCCAGCAGCCAAGATTGGGCCCAAGGGGCCCCTGGGGCCAACGTCCTGACTTTC. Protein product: CASSQDWAQGAPGANVLTF.

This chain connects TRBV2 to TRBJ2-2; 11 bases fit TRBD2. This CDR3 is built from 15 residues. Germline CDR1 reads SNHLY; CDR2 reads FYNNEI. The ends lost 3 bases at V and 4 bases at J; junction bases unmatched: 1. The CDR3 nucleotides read TGTGCCAGCAGTGATAGCGGGGGGGGCACCGGGGAGCTGTTTTTT. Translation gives CASSDSGGGTGELFF.

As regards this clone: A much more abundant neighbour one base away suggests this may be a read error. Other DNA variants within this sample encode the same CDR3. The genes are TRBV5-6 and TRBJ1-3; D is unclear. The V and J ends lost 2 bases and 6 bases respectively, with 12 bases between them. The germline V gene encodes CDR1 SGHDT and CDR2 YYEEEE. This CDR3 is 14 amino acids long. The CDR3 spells CASSFFSGVNTIYF. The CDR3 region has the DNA TGTGCCAGCAGCTTTTTTTCGGGAGTAAACACCATATATTTT.

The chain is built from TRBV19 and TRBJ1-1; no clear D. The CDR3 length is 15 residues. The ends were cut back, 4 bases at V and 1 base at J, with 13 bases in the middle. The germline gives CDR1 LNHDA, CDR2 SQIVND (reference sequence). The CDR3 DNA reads TGTGCCAGTAGTAGTTTGGAGGGTTGGAACACTGAAGCTTTCTTT. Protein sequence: CASSSLEGWNTEAFF.

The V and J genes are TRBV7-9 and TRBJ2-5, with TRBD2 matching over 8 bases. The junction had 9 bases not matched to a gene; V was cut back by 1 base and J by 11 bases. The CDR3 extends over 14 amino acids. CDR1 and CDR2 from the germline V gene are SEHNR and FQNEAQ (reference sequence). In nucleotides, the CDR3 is TGTGCCAGCAGCTTAGTTGGCCTAGGGACTAGGCAGTACTTC. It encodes CASSLVGLGTRQYF.

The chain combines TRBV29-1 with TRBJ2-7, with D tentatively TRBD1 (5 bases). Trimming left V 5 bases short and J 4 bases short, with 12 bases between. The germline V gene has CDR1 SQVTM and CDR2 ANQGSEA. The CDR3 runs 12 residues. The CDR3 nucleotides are TGCAGCGTTCAGGGCGGATTTTACGAGCAGTACTTC. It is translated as CSVQGGFYEQYF.

The CDR3 DNA reads as TGTGCCAGCAGCCTCACAGGCGTCGGGGGGAATTCACCCCTCCACTTT. Protein product: CASSLTGVGGNSPLHF. The chain uses TRBV27 and TRBJ1-6; a possible D gene is TRBD1 (5 bases). Germline values: CDR1 MNHEY, CDR2 SMNVEV (reference sequence). The V end was cut by 6 bases, the J end by 7 bases, with 19 bases between. The CDR3 runs to 16 residues.

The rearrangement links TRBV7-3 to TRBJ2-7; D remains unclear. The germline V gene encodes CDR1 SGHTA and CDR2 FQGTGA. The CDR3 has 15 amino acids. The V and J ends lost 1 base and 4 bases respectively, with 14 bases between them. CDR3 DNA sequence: TGTGCCAGCAGCTTAAACCCCAGCGCCCGTTACGAGCAGTACTTC. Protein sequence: CASSLNPSARYEQYF.

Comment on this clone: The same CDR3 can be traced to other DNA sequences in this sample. CDR3 sequence: CAIRGLADNEQFF. The CDR3 nucleotides are TGTGCCATCAGGGGACTAGCGGACAATGAGCAGTTCTTC. The J gene is TRBJ2-1, the V gene TRBV10-3; 11 bases are a match to TRBD2. CDR1 and CDR2 (germline): ENHRY, SYGVKD. The CDR3 extends over 13 amino acids. The V segment lost 6 bases and the J segment 5 bases; nucleotides outside the gene matches: 0.

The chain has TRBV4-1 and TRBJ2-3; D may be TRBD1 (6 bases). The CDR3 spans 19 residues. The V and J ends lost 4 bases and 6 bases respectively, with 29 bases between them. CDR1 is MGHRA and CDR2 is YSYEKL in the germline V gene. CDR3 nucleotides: TGCGCCAGCAGCCCACGGCAGGTGGGGGCGTATTTGCAGGCTGATACGCAGTATTTT. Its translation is CASSPRQVGAYLQADTQYF.

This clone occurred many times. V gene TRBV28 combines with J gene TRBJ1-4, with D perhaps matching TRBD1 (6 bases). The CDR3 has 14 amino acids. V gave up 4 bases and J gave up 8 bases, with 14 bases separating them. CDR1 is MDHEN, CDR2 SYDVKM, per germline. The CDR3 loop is CASSYTGRGEKLFF. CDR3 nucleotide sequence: TGTGCCAGCAGTTATACAGGGCGGGGGGAAAAACTGTTTTTT.

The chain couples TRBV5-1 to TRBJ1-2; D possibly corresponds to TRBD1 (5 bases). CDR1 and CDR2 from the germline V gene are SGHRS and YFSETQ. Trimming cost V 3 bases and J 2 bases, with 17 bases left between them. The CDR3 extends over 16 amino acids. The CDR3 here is CASSSESGVSNYGYTF. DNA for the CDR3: TGCGCCAGCAGCTCGGAGTCGGGGGTTTCAAACTATGGCTACACCTTC.

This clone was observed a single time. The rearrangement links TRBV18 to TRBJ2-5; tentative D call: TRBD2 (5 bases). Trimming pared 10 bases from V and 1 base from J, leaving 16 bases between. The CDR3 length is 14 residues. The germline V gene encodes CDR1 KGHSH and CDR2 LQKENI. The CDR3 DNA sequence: TGTGCCACCAACTTCAGGCTAGCCCAAGAGACCCAGTACTTC. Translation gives CATNFRLAQETQYF.

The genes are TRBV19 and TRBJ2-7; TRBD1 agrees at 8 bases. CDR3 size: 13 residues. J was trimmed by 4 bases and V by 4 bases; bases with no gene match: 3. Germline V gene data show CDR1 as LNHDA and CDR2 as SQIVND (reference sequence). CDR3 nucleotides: TGTGCCAGTAGTAGACAGGGGACGTACGAGCAGTACTTC. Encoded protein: CASSRQGTYEQYF.

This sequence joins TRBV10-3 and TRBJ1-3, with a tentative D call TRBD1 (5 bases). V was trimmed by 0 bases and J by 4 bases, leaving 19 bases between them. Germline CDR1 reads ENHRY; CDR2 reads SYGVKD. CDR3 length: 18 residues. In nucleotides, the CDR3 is TGTGCCATCAGTGAGTCGGCGCTCGCAGGGTTTGTCGGAAACACCATATATTTT. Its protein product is CAISESALAGFVGNTIYF.

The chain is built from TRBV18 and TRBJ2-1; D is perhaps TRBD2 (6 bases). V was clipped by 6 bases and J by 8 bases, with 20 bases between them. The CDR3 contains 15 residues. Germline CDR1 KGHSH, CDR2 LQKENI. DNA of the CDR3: TGTGCCAGCTCTCAGACTAGGGGTGTAATATATGAGCAGTTCTTC. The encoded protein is CASSQTRGVIYEQFF.

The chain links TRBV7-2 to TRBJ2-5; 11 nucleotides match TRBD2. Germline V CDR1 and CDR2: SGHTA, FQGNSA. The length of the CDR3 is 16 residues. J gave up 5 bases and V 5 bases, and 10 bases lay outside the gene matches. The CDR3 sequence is CASSPSSGRRRETQYF. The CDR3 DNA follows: TGTGCCAGCAGCCCCTCTAGCGGGAGGAGAAGGGAGACCCAGTACTTC.

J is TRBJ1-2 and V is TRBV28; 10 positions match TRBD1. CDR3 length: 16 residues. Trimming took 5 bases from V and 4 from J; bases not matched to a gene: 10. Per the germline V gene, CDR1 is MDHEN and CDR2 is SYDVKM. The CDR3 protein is CASSPPDRGPIYGYTF. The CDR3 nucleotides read TGTGCCAGCAGTCCCCCCGACAGGGGGCCTATCTATGGCTACACCTTC.

The CDR3 is CASSFDLSGSTEAFF. The CDR3 DNA is TGTGCCAGCAGCTTCGACCTCTCAGGCAGCACCGAAGCTTTCTTT. This chain joins TRBV7-8 and TRBJ1-1; D is unclear. Germline V gene sequence: CDR1 SGHVS, CDR2 FQNEAQ. CDR3 size: 15 residues. With 3 bases removed from V and 8 bases from J, the gap between germline ends came to 19 bases.